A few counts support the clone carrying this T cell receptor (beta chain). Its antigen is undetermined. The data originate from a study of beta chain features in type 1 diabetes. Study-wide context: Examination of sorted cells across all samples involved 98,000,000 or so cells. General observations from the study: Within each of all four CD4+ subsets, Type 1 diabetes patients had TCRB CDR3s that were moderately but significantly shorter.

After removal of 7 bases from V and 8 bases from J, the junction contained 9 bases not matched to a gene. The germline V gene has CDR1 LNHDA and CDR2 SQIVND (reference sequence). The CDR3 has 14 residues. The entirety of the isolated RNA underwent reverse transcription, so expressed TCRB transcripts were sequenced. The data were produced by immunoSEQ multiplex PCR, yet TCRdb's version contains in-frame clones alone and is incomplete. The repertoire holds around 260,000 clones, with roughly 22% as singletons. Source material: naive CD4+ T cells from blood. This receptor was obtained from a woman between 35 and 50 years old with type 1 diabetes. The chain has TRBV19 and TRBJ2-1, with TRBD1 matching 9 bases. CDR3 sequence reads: CASTPTGGSDEQFF. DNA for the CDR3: TGTGCCAGTACTCCGACAGGGGGTTCCGATGAGCAGTTCTTC.